This TCR beta chain was obtained from a study of CD4+ T cells in melanoma. As concerns this clone: Its antigen remains unknown.

Measured with immunoSEQ multiplex PCR; TCRdb has only the in-frame clones, and not every one. The table has 9,000 to 13,000 clones, 67% seen once; the top ten hold 9% to 15%. This CDR3 has 9 amino acids. Germline-derived CDR1 and CDR2 are MNHEY and SVGAGI. Trimming removed 8 bases at V and 9 bases at J, with 5 bases between. Points from the study as a whole: Reportedly, melanoma neoantigen-specific CD4+ T cells showed varied differentiation states. A reported correlation linked neoantigen-specific CD4+ T cells to CD8+, macrophage and B cell function.

The genes are TRBV6-5 and TRBJ2-1; D not certain. The TCR originated in a human donor with melanoma. Sequencing input: cells from a culture (not recorded whether cultured in vitro). The CDR3 here is CASGSEQFF. The CDR3, as DNA: TGTGCCAGCGGAAGTGAGCAGTTCTTC.